These 18 T cell receptor beta chains originate from one sample sequenced in a study of T cells after yellow fever vaccination (dated by TCRdb to between 2018 and 2020). What the treatment or condition label conveys for this sample: live attenuated yellow fever vaccine strain. Library method: 5' RACE. Sequencing took place on an Illumina HiSeq 2500. TCRdb redid the processing of the public reads, applying fastp at Q25 and MiXCR, and retained in-frame beta chains. Identical CDR3 protein sequences are pooled into one entry, listed with their most common genes and DNA. Within this sample are 400,000 or so distinct CDR3 sequences, with around 6.4% of them counted one time only. The ten largest clones capture roughly 15% of the sample. Sample: PBMCs, taken 5 days after the yellow fever booster vaccination. These receptors were collected from a man in his thirties or forties who received the YFV17D yellow fever vaccine.

The chain links TRBV4-3 to TRBJ2-1; TRBD2 agrees at 10 bases. Germline-derived CDR1 and CDR2 are LGHNA and YSLEER. The length of the CDR3 is 16 residues. J lost 9 bases, V lost 1 base, and 9 bases had no gene match. In nucleotides, the CDR3 is TGCGCCAGCAGCCAAGGGGCAAGCGGGAGGGTATTTGAGCAGTTCTTC. Translated: CASSQGASGRVFEQFF.

This clonotype was picked up many times. The V gene is TRBV18, the J gene TRBJ2-1; D not resolved. CDR3 length: 12 amino acids. Germline V gene data show CDR1 as KGHSH and CDR2 as LQKENI. The V end lost 6 bases, the J end lost 10 bases, and 13 bases lay between the germline ends. The CDR3 spells CASSPTGYEQFF. CDR3 DNA: TGTGCCAGCTCCCCGACTGGATACGAGCAGTTCTTC. Full variable domain (missing parts from reference TRBV18 and TRBJ2-1): NAGVMQNPRHLVRRRGQEARLRCSPMKGHSHVYWYRQLPEEGLKFMVYLQKENIIDESGMPKERFSAEFPKEGPSILRIQQVVRGDSAAYFCASSPTGYEQFFGPGTRLTVL.

In its sample, this clonotype was seen a few times. This chain uses TRBV4-3 with TRBJ2-5; tentative D call: TRBD2 (5 bases). The CDR3 has 13 amino acids. The germline V gene encodes CDR1 LGHNA and CDR2 YSLEER. Deletions cut 5 bases from V and 1 base from J, with 8 bases between. In DNA, the CDR3 is TGCGCCAGCAGCTCGGGGTTCCAAGAGACCCAGTACTTC. It is translated as CASSSGFQETQYF.

At least ten counts were recorded for this clonotype. The chain uses TRBV11-2 and TRBJ2-7; D gene unclear. The V gene's germline CDR1 is SGHAT and CDR2 FQNNGV. V lost 2 bases and J 3 bases, leaving 5 bases between the germline ends. The CDR3 has 12 amino acids. The CDR3 sequence: CASSLWGYEQYF. CDR3 in DNA: TGTGCCAGCAGCTTATGGGGCTACGAGCAGTACTTC.

This clonotype was observed many times. The V and J genes are TRBV27 and TRBJ1-1; no reliable D call. Trimming removed 3 bases at V and 6 bases at J, with 11 bases between. The CDR3 spans 13 residues. Germline V CDR1 and CDR2: MNHEY, SMNVEV (reference sequence). This chain's CDR3 is CASSLERAAEAFF. For the CDR3, the DNA is TGTGCCAGCAGTTTGGAACGGGCAGCTGAAGCTTTCTTT.

The chain joins TRBV27 to TRBJ2-1, with D hard to call. V gave up 3 bases and J gave up 9 bases, with 12 bases separating them. CDR3 length equals 13 residues. Germline V gives CDR1 MNHEY, CDR2 SMNVEV (reference sequence). The CDR3 DNA sequence: TGTGCCAGCAGTTTCCGGAAAGTCAGTGAGCAGTTCTTC. Translating it yields CASSFRKVSEQFF.

In this sample, this clonotype turned up many times. The gene calls are TRBV6-5 and TRBJ2-5, with D possibly TRBD2 on 6 matching bases. Trimming shortened V by 2 bases and J by 5 bases, and 15 bases separated the two germline ends. The CDR3 extends over 15 amino acids. The germline V gene has CDR1 MNHEY and CDR2 SVGAGI. Here the CDR3 DNA reads TGTGCCAGCAGTTACGCCTGGGGAGGCGATGAGACCCAGTACTTC. It encodes CASSYAWGGDETQYF.

This clonotype was detected only a few times. J is TRBJ2-1 and V is TRBV28; 7 bases agree with TRBD2. Germline V gene data show CDR1 as MDHEN and CDR2 as SYDVKM. The CDR3 is 17 residues long. V gave up 8 bases and J gave up 1 base; unmatched junction bases: 14. CDR3 sequence reads: CASVSPGEAGSYNEQFF. The DNA of the CDR3 is TGTGCCAGCGTATCTCCGGGTGAAGCGGGGTCCTACAATGAGCAGTTCTTC. Supplemented by reference TRBV28 and TRBJ2-1, the full variable domain reads DVKVTQSSRYLVKRTGEKVFLECVQDMDHENMFWYRQDPGLGLRLIYFSYDVKMKEKGDIPEGYSVSREKKERFSLILESASTNQTSMYLCASVSPGEAGSYNEQFFGPGTRLTVL.

The chain is built from TRBV20-1 and TRBJ1-1; D perhaps matches TRBD1 (5 bases). There are 12 residues in the CDR3. Germline lookup yields CDR1 DFQATT and CDR2 SNEGSKA (reference sequence). Trimming removed 4 bases at V and 4 bases at J, with 10 bases between. For the CDR3, the DNA is TGCAGTGCTATGCTGGGGGGCACTGAAGCTTTCTTT. This translates into CSAMLGGTEAFF.

The rearrangement links TRBV27 to TRBJ1-2, with TRBD1 identical over 8 bases. Germline CDR1 is MNHEY and CDR2 is SMNVEV (reference sequence). The CDR3 length is 15 residues. The trim removed 5 bases at V and 4 bases at J, leaving 9 bases unmatched. The CDR3 protein is CASSPDGQGGYGYTF. In nucleotides, the CDR3 is TGTGCCAGCAGTCCAGATGGACAGGGCGGCTATGGCTACACCTTC.

V is TRBV19 and J is TRBJ2-1; 15 positions agree with TRBD2. The V gene end was trimmed by 4 bases and the J gene end by 8 bases; junction bases not matched to a gene: 12. The CDR3 is 18 residues long. CDR1 and CDR2 (germline): LNHDA, SQIVND (reference sequence). The CDR3 sequence: CASSTRTSGRAGEYEQFF. CDR3 nucleotide sequence: TGTGCCAGTAGTACTAGGACTAGCGGGAGGGCCGGCGAATATGAGCAGTTCTTC. Based on the CDR3 plus reference TRBV19 and TRBJ2-1, the full variable domain is DGGITQSPKYLFRKEGQNVTLSCEQNLNHDAMYWYRQDPGQGLRLIYYSQIVNDFQKGDIAEGYSVSREKKESFPLTVTSAQKNPTAFYLCASSTRTSGRAGEYEQFFGPGTRLTVL.

This clonotype has just a few counts. The genes are TRBV6-2 or TRBV6-3 and TRBJ2-1; 7 positions match TRBD2. The germline V gene has CDR1 MNHEY and CDR2 SVGEGT. Trimming took 5 bases from V and 10 from J; bases not matched to a gene: 8. The CDR3 is 13 amino acids. DNA of the CDR3: TGTGCCAGCAGTACTCTGTGGGGGGGGGAGCAGTTCTTC. The encoded protein is CASSTLWGGEQFF.

This clonotype was counted between two and nine times. The chain joins TRBV7-9 to TRBJ2-1; 10 nucleotides agree with TRBD2. CDR3 size: 15 residues. Per the germline V gene, CDR1 is SEHNR and CDR2 is FQNEAQ (reference sequence). Trimming cost V 5 bases and J 7 bases; bases outside gene matches: 8. The CDR3 DNA is TGTGCCAGCAGCCGACCAGGGACTAGCGTTAATGAGCAGTTCTTC. Its protein product is CASSRPGTSVNEQFF.

This clonotype came up many times. V usage is TRBV20-1 and J usage is TRBJ2-3; 11 bases agree with TRBD2. The CDR3 is 15 residues long. Trimming removed 1 base from V and 0 bases from J; junction bases left unmatched: 0. CDR1 DFQATT and CDR2 SNEGSKA come from the germline V gene (reference sequence). CDR3 bases: TGCAGTGCTAGAGGGACTAGCGGGAGCACAGATACGCAGTATTTT. Translating gives CSARGTSGSTDTQYF.

The table lists this clonotype with a few counts. J is TRBJ2-3 and V is TRBV20-1, with 13 nucleotides matching TRBD2. CDR3 size: 15 residues. J was trimmed by 3 bases and V by 4 bases; bases with no gene match: 4. Per germline, CDR1 DFQATT and CDR2 SNEGSKA (reference sequence). Written as DNA, the CDR3 is TGCAGTGCTACGGGACTAGCGGGAAGAACAGATACGCAGTATTTT. Translated: CSATGLAGRTDTQYF.

This clonotype turned up a few times. This chain uses TRBV12-3 or TRBV12-4 with TRBJ2-1; no definite D call. The V end was cut by 2 bases, the J end by 6 bases, with 17 bases between. CDR3 length: 16 amino acids. CDR3 in DNA: TGTGCCAGCAGTTTACAACCCGGAAGCATCCGCAATGAGCAGTTCTTC. Translated: CASSLQPGSIRNEQFF.

There are a few counts of this clonotype. This rearrangement joins TRBV2 to TRBJ2-1; 14 nucleotides match TRBD2. This CDR3 has 15 residues. Germline V gene data show CDR1 as SNHLY and CDR2 as FYNNEI. The J segment lost 8 bases and the V segment lost 6 bases, leaving 6 bases of the junction unmatched. CDR3 DNA: TGTGCCAGCAGGGGAGGACTAGCGGGAGGACATGAGCAGTTCTTC. Translating it yields CASRGGLAGGHEQFF. The whole variable domain, remainder taken from reference TRBV2 and TRBJ2-1, is EPEVTQTPSHQVTQMGQEVILRCVPISNHLYFYWYRQILGQKVEFLVSFYNNEISEKSEIFDDQFSVERPDGSNFTLKIRSTKLEDSAMYFCASRGGLAGGHEQFFGPGTRLTVL.

This clonotype was detected many times. J is TRBJ1-5 and V is TRBV5-1; possible D gene TRBD1, 5 bases. CDR1 and CDR2 from the germline V gene are SGHRS and YFSETQ. The V end lost 0 bases, the J end lost 2 bases, and 9 bases lay between the germline ends. CDR3 length: 15 residues. CDR3 bases: TGCGCCAGCAGCTTGGGGCCGGGGGGCAATCAGCCCCAGCATTTT. It encodes CASSLGPGGNQPQHF.